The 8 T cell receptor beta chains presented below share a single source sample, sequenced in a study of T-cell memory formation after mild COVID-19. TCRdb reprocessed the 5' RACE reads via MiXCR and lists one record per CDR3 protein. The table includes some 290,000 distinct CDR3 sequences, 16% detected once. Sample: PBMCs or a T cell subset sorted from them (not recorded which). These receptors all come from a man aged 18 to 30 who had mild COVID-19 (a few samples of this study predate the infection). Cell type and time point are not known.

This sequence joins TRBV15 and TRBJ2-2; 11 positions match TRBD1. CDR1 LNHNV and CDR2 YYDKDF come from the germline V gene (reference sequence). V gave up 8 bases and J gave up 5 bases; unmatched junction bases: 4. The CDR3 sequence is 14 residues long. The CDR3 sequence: CATRGTGGTGELFF. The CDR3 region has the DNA TGTGCCACCCGGGGGACAGGGGGTACCGGGGAGCTGTTTTTT.

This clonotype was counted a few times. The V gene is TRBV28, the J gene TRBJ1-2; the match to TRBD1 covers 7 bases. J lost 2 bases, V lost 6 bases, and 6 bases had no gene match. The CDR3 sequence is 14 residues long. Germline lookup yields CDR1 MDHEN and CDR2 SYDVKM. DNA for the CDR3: TGTGCCAGCAGCCACGACAGGGACAACTATGGCTACACCTTC. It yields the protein CASSHDRDNYGYTF.

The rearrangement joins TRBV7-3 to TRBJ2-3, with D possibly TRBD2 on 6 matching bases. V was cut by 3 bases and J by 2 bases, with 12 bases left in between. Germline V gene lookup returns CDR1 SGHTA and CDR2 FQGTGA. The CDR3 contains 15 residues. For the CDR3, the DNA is TGTGCCAGCAGCTTCTCACTAGCTCACACAGATACGCAGTATTTT. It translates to CASSFSLAHTDTQYF.

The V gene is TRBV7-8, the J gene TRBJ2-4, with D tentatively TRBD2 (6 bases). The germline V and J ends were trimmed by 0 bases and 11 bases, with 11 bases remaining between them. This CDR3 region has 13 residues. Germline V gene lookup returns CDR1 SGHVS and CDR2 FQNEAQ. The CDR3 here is CASSLAGTSVQYF. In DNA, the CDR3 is TGTGCCAGCAGCTTAGCGGGGACTTCTGTTCAGTACTTC.

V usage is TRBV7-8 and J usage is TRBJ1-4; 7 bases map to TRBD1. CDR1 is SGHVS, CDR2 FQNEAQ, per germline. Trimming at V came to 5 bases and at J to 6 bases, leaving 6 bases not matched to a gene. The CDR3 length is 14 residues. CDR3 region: CASSPTGSHEKLFF. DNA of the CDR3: TGTGCCAGCAGCCCGACAGGGTCTCATGAAAAACTGTTTTTT.

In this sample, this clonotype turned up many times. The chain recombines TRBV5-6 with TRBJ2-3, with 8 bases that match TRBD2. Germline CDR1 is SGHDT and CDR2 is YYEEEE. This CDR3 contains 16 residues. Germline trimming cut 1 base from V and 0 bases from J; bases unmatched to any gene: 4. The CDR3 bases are TGTGCCAGCAGCTTGTTCCAGCGGGGGAGCACAGATACGCAGTATTTT. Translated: CASSLFQRGSTDTQYF.

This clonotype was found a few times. CDR3 sequence: CASSPPVVSEKGYEQYV. In DNA form, the CDR3 reads TGTGCCAGCAGCCCTCCCGTGGTCTCCGAAAAAGGCTACGAGCAGTACGTC. The chain combines TRBV21-1 with TRBJ2-7; TRBD2 reflects the table's D call only, with no check against the DNA. TRBV21-1 has pseudogene status. The CDR3 is 17 amino acids.

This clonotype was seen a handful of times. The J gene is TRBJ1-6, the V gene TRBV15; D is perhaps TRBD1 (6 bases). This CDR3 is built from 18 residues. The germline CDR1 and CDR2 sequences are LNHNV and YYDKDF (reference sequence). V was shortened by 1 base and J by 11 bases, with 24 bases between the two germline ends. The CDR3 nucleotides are TGTGCCACCAGCAGAGGGGGACCCAGGGGTACGGTGTCTGCACCCCTCCACTTT. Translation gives CATSRGGPRGTVSAPLHF.